The rows below give T cell receptor beta chains drawn from one sample of a study of cytomegalovirus exposure and HLA in healthy donors. Profiled with immunoSEQ multiplex PCR; TCRdb holds only in-frame clones, not every one. The top ten clones hold over 1% of a sample with roughly 330,000 clones, roughly nine tenths of them seen once. Sequenced sample: PBMCs. These receptors originate from a woman in her twenties or thirties in good health and CMV-seropositive. Both conserved end residues are part of each CDR3. The order of the fields is D gene, CDR3 length, J gene, V gene, clone size, CDR3 DNA, CDR3 protein. The D gene is left open where the match is weak. Clone size is not always given. Where it is, it says once, few, many or a class for expanded clones.

d_gene: .; len: 15; j_gene: TRBJ1-4; v_gene: TRBV9; abundance: .; CDR3nt: TGTGCCAGCAGCTTGACAGGAGCAACTAATGAAAAACTGTTTTTT; CDR3aa: CASSLTGATNEKLFF
d_gene: .; len: 14; j_gene: TRBJ1-4; v_gene: TRBV6-1; abundance: .; CDR3nt: TGTGCCAGCAGGAACAGCGACTCCTTTTTGAGACTGTTTTTT; CDR3aa: CASRNSDSFLRLFF
d_gene: .; len: 16; j_gene: TRBJ2-3; v_gene: TRBV9; abundance: .; CDR3nt: TGTGCCAGCAGCGTAGTAGGGGCTAGCAGCACAGATACGCAGTATTTT; CDR3aa: CASSVVGASSTDTQYF
d_gene: TRBD2; len: 14; j_gene: TRBJ2-2; v_gene: TRBV27; abundance: .; CDR3nt: TGTGCCAGCAGTTTCGGAGCGGGGGCCGGGGAGCTGTTTTTT; CDR3aa: CASSFGAGAGELFF
d_gene: .; len: 15; j_gene: TRBJ2-5; v_gene: TRBV19; abundance: .; CDR3nt: TGTGCCAGTCGAGGTAGAGGCCTATTTCAAGAGACCCAGTACTTC; CDR3aa: CASRGRGLFQETQYF
d_gene: .; len: 15; j_gene: TRBJ1-1; v_gene: TRBV27; abundance: .; CDR3nt: TGTGCCAGCAGTTCCCCCCCCAGGGCGAACACTGAAGCTTTCTTT; CDR3aa: CASSSPPRANTEAFF
d_gene: .; len: 11; j_gene: TRBJ2-7; v_gene: TRBV10-1; abundance: few; CDR3nt: TGCGCCAGCAAGGGAATCTACGAGCAGTACTTC; CDR3aa: CASKGIYEQYF
d_gene: .; len: 12; j_gene: TRBJ2-1; v_gene: TRBV28; abundance: .; CDR3nt: TGTGCCAGCAGTTTGGGGGGGCGGGAGCAGTTCTTC; CDR3aa: CASSLGGREQFF
d_gene: TRBD2; len: 19; j_gene: TRBJ2-6; v_gene: TRBV27; abundance: .; CDR3nt: TGTGCCAGCAGTTTATCGATCCAGCGGGGGGGCCCTGGGGCCAACGTCCTGACTTTC; CDR3aa: CASSLSIQRGGPGANVLTF
d_gene: TRBD2; len: 18; j_gene: TRBJ2-5; v_gene: TRBV13; abundance: .; CDR3nt: TGTGCCAGCAGCCCGACGCCGACTAGCGGGATGGGAATAGAGACCCAGTACTTC; CDR3aa: CASSPTPTSGMGIETQYF
d_gene: .; len: 11; j_gene: TRBJ1-1; v_gene: TRBV20-1; abundance: .; CDR3nt: TGCAGTGCTAGACTGGGCACTGAAGCTTTCTTT; CDR3aa: CSARLGTEAFF
d_gene: .; len: 15; j_gene: TRBJ1-5; v_gene: TRBV6-5; abundance: .; CDR3nt: TGTGCCAGCAGCGTAGGACAGAATAGCAATCAGCCCCAGCATTTT; CDR3aa: CASSVGQNSNQPQHF
d_gene: .; len: 13; j_gene: TRBJ1-1; v_gene: TRBV7-2; abundance: .; CDR3nt: TGTGCCAGCAGCTTTGAGGGGAGCACTGAAGCTTTCTTT; CDR3aa: CASSFEGSTEAFF
d_gene: .; len: 14; j_gene: TRBJ1-1; v_gene: TRBV27; abundance: .; CDR3nt: TGTGCCAGCAGTAGAAACAGGGATAACACTGAAGCTTTCTTT; CDR3aa: CASSRNRDNTEAFF
d_gene: TRBD1; len: 16; j_gene: TRBJ2-2; v_gene: TRBV9; abundance: .; CDR3nt: TGTGCCAGCAGCGCGTCGGACAGGGAGAACACCGGGGAGCTGTTTTTT; CDR3aa: CASSASDRENTGELFF